This T cell receptor beta chain comes out of a study of T-cell reconstitution after alpha-beta-depleted transplantation in children. Unique molecular identifiers were used to barcode this TCRbeta library. TCRdb independently ran MiXCR on the PCR reads; one entry per CDR3 protein. This table holds a few hundred thousand distinct CDR3 sequences, roughly 10% found once. This clonotype was seen at least ten times. Its antigen remains unknown. The study's findings and limits: High day-60 TCRbeta diversity in some patients came from surviving recipient T cells and thymic progenitors. Diversity and T-cell counts at one year after transplant derived mostly from new T cells. Several hundred expanded graft clones reportedly were the source of alpha-beta T cells about two months after transplant.

The sequencing here drew on PBMCs, taken before TCRalphabeta/CD19-depleted stem cell transplant. The receptor's source is a child under two years old with acute myeloid leukemia, due to receive a stem cell transplant.

CDR3 DNA sequence: TGCAGTGCTAGGTCCGTCGGTTATGGCTACACCTTC. The encoded protein is CSARSVGYGYTF. The chain combines TRBV20-1 with TRBJ1-2, with D uncertain. Looked up from germline, CDR1 is DFQATT and CDR2 is SNEGSKA (reference sequence). The CDR3 length is 12 residues. V was clipped by 3 bases and J by 5 bases, with 10 bases between them.